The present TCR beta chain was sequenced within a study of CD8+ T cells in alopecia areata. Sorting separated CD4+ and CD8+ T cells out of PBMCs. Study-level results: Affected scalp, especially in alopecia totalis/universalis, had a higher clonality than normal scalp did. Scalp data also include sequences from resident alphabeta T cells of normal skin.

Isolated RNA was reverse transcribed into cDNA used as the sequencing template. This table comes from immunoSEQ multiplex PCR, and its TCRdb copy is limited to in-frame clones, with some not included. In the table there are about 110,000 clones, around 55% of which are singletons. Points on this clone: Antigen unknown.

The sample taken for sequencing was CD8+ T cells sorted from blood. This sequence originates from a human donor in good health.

DNA for the CDR3: TGTGCCAGCAGCTCCGGCGAGGGACAGATCTATGGCTACACCTTC. Translation gives CASSSGEGQIYGYTF. The rearrangement joins TRBV9 to TRBJ1-2; 7 bases line up with TRBD1. V was clipped by 4 bases and J by 4 bases; unmatched bases: 10. The CDR3 covers 15 residues. Per the germline V gene, CDR1 is SGDLS and CDR2 is YYNGEE.